Listed below are T cell receptor beta chains from one sample, sequenced in a study of control samples from healthy donors and cancer patients. Assay used: immunoSEQ multiplex PCR; TCRdb lists only in-frame clones, some missing. Of around 100,000 clones listed, roughly 87% are singletons. The sample consisted of blood. These receptors all stem from a woman aged 50 to 60 in good health. Both conserved end residues are part of each CDR3. A D gene is named only where the DNA matches it firmly. Clone size is shown for a subset of rows, as once, few, many or a class of expanded clone.

>NA|TRBV27|NA|TRBJ2-4
CASKTTILAKNIQYF
TGTGCCAGCAAGACCACAATACTAGCCAAAAACATTCAGTACTTC
>TRBD1|TRBV7-3|NA|TRBJ1-2
CASSLAGGGWNEGYTF
TGTGCCAGCAGCTTAGCAGGGGGCGGTTGGAACGAAGGCTACACCTTC
>NA|TRBV5-6|once|TRBJ2-1
CASSFSGYNEQFF
TGTGCCAGCAGCTTTAGTGGGTACAATGAGCAGTTCTTC
>NA|TRBV29-1|NA|TRBJ1-2
CSVISRGVNGCTF
TGCAGCGTCATATCCAGGGGAGTAAATGGCTGCACCTTC
>NA|TRBV6-2/TRBV6-3|NA|TRBJ1-1
CASSYPAEAFF
TGTGCCAGCAGTTACCCCGCTGAAGCTTTCTTT
>TRBD2|TRBV6-5|NA|TRBJ2-7
CASSLTSGASYEQYF
TGTGCCAGCAGTTTAACTAGCGGGGCGTCCTACGAGCAGTACTTC
>NA|TRBV10-2|NA|TRBJ2-2
CASGHSAYTGELFF
TGCGCCAGCGGGCACTCCGCGTACACCGGGGAGCTGTTTTTT
>NA|TRBV7-8|NA|TRBJ2-5
CASSSRGSPETQYF
TGTGCCAGCAGCTCCAGGGGCTCCCCGGAGACCCAGTACTTC
>NA|TRBV6-2/TRBV6-3|NA|TRBJ1-1
CASSYSQELNTEAFF
TGTGCCAGCAGTTACAGTCAGGAGTTGAACACTGAAGCTTTCTTT
>TRBD1|TRBV7-7|once|TRBJ1-2
CASSWTGGHGYGYTF
TGTGCCAGCAGCTGGACAGGGGGCCATGGCTATGGCTACACCTTC
>NA|TRBV20-1|NA|TRBJ2-1
CSANLREEQFF
TGCAGTGCTAACCTAAGAGAAGAGCAGTTCTTC
>NA|TRBV19|NA|TRBJ1-4
CASSIDRTNTNEKLFF
TGTGCCAGTAGTATAGACCGGACAAATACTAATGAAAAACTGTTTTTT
>NA|TRBV6-5|once|TRBJ2-5
CASSPPWGPRETQYF
TGTGCCAGCAGTCCCCCCTGGGGGCCTCGAGAGACCCAGTACTTC
>NA|TRBV2|NA|TRBJ2-3
CASTWQSTDTQYF
TGTGCCAGCACGTGGCAGAGCACAGATACGCAGTATTTT
>NA|TRBV5-1|NA|TRBJ1-3
CASTQTWGGAGNTIYF
TGCGCCAGCACCCAAACCTGGGGGGGAGCTGGAAACACCATATATTTT
>NA|TRBV20-1|NA|TRBJ1-3
CSALSINTIYF
TGCAGTGCACTGTCCATTAACACCATATATTTT
>NA|TRBV7-9|NA|TRBJ2-5
CASSLKARETQYF
TGTGCCAGCAGCTTAAAGGCCCGGGAGACCCAGTACTTC
>TRBD1|TRBV3-1/TRBV3-2|once|TRBJ2-1
CASSQGDRGRYNEQFF
TGTGCCAGCAGCCAAGGGGACAGGGGGCGGTACAATGAGCAGTTCTTC
>NA|TRBV6-5|once|TRBJ2-7
CASSTGPLYEQYF
TGTGCCAGCAGCACGGGCCCCCTCTACGAGCAGTACTTC
>NA|TRBV4-1|NA|TRBJ2-5
CASSQGSTVGETQYF
TGCGCCAGCAGCCAAGGATCGACGGTCGGCGAGACCCAGTACTTC
>TRBD2|TRBV11-2|NA|TRBJ2-5
CASSYTSGGPETQYF
TGTGCCAGCAGCTATACTAGCGGGGGGCCGGAGACCCAGTACTTC
>NA|TRBV18|NA|TRBJ1-5
CASSPPGLNSNQPQHF
TGTGCCAGCTCACCACCGGGACTGAATAGCAATCAGCCCCAGCATTTT
>NA|TRBV19|NA|TRBJ2-7
CAVSPGDSYEQYF
TGTGCCGTCAGCCCAGGGGACTCCTACGAGCAGTACTTC
>NA|TRBV12-3/TRBV12-4|NA|TRBJ1-5
CASSGGRNQPQHF
TGTGCCAGCAGTGGAGGGCGCAATCAGCCCCAGCATTTT
>NA|TRBV27|NA|TRBJ1-4
CASSPNGPRVRNEKLFF
TGTGCCAGCAGCCCGAATGGCCCGAGGGTGAGAAATGAAAAACTGTTTTTT
>TRBD2|TRBV4-2|NA|TRBJ2-3
CASSQASGGAGDTQYF
TGTGCCAGCAGCCAAGCCAGCGGGGGGGCCGGAGATACGCAGTATTTT
>TRBD2|TRBV2|once|TRBJ2-3
CASSRPSGGADTQYF
TGTGCCAGCAGTCGACCTAGCGGGGGGGCGGATACGCAGTATTTT
>NA|TRBV4-2|NA|TRBJ1-2
CASSQDYGYTF
TGTGCCAGCAGCCAAGATTATGGCTACACCTTC
>NA|TRBV10-3|NA|TRBJ1-6
CAISTQSSYNSPLHF
TGTGCCATCAGTACACAGAGCTCCTATAATTCACCCCTCCACTTT
>TRBD1|TRBV25-1|NA|TRBJ2-1
CASTKNRQGAANEQFF
TGTGCCAGCACCAAAAACCGACAGGGGGCGGCTAATGAGCAGTTCTTC
>NA|TRBV11-2|NA|TRBJ2-1
CASRSLRSYNEQFF
TGTGCCAGCAGGTCCCTTAGGAGCTACAATGAGCAGTTCTTC
>NA|TRBV11-2|NA|TRBJ1-2
CASSSPPYGYTF
TGTGCCAGCAGCTCTCCACCGTATGGCTACACCTTC
>TRBD2|TRBV15|NA|TRBJ2-3
CATSPPASGGFSGTDTQYF
TGTGCCACCAGCCCTCCCGCTAGCGGGGGATTCTCAGGCACAGATACGCAGTATTTT
>NA|TRBV7-3|NA|TRBJ1-1
CASSRDGHPNTEAFF
TGTGCCAGCAGCAGGGACGGTCACCCGAACACTGAAGCTTTCTTT
>NA|TRBV11-2|NA|TRBJ2-3
CASSLTGRIGTDTQYF
TGTGCCAGCAGCCTGACAGGTCGAATAGGCACAGATACGCAGTATTTT
>NA|TRBV5-3|NA|TRBJ2-2
CARSLDCAGTGELFF
TGTGCCAGAAGCTTGGACTGCGCTGGAACCGGGGAGCTGTTTTTT
>TRBD1|TRBV25-1|NA|TRBJ1-4
CASSVQGAIEKLFF
TGTGCCAGCAGTGTACAGGGGGCAATTGAAAAACTGTTTTTT
>TRBD1|TRBV5-1|NA|TRBJ1-4
CASSSPQGTRTNEKLFF
TGCGCCAGCAGCTCCCCACAGGGGACAAGAACTAATGAAAAACTGTTTTTT